Shown below are 10 T cell receptor beta chains from a single sample sequenced in a study of Graves' ophthalmopathy and Graves' hyperthyroidism. Amplification targeted the TCR beta CDR3 regions, with RNA transcripts as the source material. Second-round multiplex PCR came after first-round RT-PCR with HTBI primers. TCRdb ran MiXCR on the multiplex PCR reads and lists one entry per CDR3 protein. The sample includes hundreds of thousands of distinct CDR3 sequences, about 40% seen only once; the top ten take about 3.3%. Sequencing was done on a sample of peripheral blood. The receptors derive from an adult man with Graves' ophthalmopathy.

This chain links TRBV12-3 or TRBV12-4 with TRBJ1-1, with D uncertain. This CDR3 is built from 14 residues. V lost 1 base, J lost 4 bases, and 10 bases lay in between. The DNA for the CDR3 is TGTGCCAGCAGTTTAGAGTACCTGGGCACTGAAGCTTTCTTT. It encodes CASSLEYLGTEAFF.

The DNA of the CDR3 is TGTGCCAGCAGCCGGGACAGCCCAAATCAGCCCCAGCATTTT. This codes for CASSRDSPNQPQHF. This sequence joins TRBV7-3 and TRBJ1-5; 7 nucleotides line up with TRBD1. Germline assignment: CDR1 SGHTA and CDR2 FQGTGA. The CDR3 length is 14 residues. Trimming cost V 5 bases and J 4 bases; bases outside gene matches: 5.

This clonotype was seen at least ten times. The chain links TRBV7-9 to TRBJ1-2; the D is unclear. V was pared by 8 bases and J by 7 bases, with 17 bases between. This CDR3 is 13 amino acids long. Germline assignment: CDR1 SEHNR and CDR2 FQNEAQ (reference sequence). CDR3 residues: CASAPDTHFGYTF. The DNA of the CDR3 is TGTGCCAGCGCTCCCGACACTCACTTTGGCTACACCTTC.

This clonotype was found a few times. The J gene is TRBJ2-3, the V gene TRBV10-3; 12 nucleotides line up with TRBD2. This CDR3 comprises 17 residues. Germline V gene data show CDR1 as ENHRY and CDR2 as SYGVKD. With V trimmed by 10 bases and J by 0 bases, 11 bases remained unmatched. CDR3 DNA: TGTGCCACGAAAGCCCCTAGCGGGGGGGATAGCACAGATACGCAGTATTTT. Translating gives CATKAPSGGDSTDTQYF.

The rearrangement uses TRBV7-3 and TRBJ2-5; TRBD1 matches at 7 bases. J lost 3 bases, V lost 2 bases, and 3 bases had no gene match. Looked up from germline, CDR1 is SGHTA and CDR2 is FQGTGA. The CDR3 is made up of 14 amino acids. The CDR3 DNA reads as TGTGCCAGCAGCTTAGCCCAGGGGGAAGAGACCCAGTACTTC. This encodes CASSLAQGEETQYF.

J is TRBJ1-2 and V is TRBV5-4; D not resolved. The germline V gene encodes CDR1 SGHNT and CDR2 YYREEE (reference sequence). The CDR3 covers 9 residues. V was cut by 0 bases and J by 10 bases, with 1 base left in between. The DNA of the CDR3 is TGTGCCAGCAGCTTGGACTACACCTTC. This translates into CASSLDYTF.

This clonotype was found many times. The rearrangement links TRBV7-6 to TRBJ2-3; 7 nucleotides align to TRBD2. CDR1 is SGHVS, CDR2 FNYEAQ, per germline. The V segment lost 5 bases and the J segment 4 bases; nucleotides outside the gene matches: 9. CDR3 length equals 15 residues. Here the CDR3 DNA reads TGTGCCAGCAGCCCCCCGGGGCTAGCGGCAGATACGCAGTATTTT. It specifies CASSPPGLAADTQYF.

The chain couples TRBV2 to TRBJ1-1; 7 bases map to TRBD1. The CDR3 has 14 amino acids. The V segment lost 5 bases and the J segment 10 bases; nucleotides outside the gene matches: 13. Per germline, CDR1 SNHLY and CDR2 FYNNEI. This CDR3 is CASSQERDSHRAFF. CDR3 in DNA: TGTGCCAGCAGTCAAGAGCGGGACAGCCATCGAGCTTTCTTT.

To note about this clonotype: At one end the junction does not follow the germline gene, possibly because of a read error. V usage is TRBV10-2 and J usage is TRBJ2-2; D is possibly TRBD1 or TRBD2 (7 bases each). Germline lookup yields CDR1 WSHSY and CDR2 SAAADI. The CDR3 consists of 16 residues. CDR3 coding DNA: TGTGCCAGCGGGACCGGGACAGCAACTTACACCGGGGAGCTGTTTTTT. Its protein product is CASGTGTATYTGELFF.

This clonotype was picked up a small number of times. The chain combines TRBV5-8 with TRBJ1-4; D ambiguous. Germline CDR1 is SGHTS and CDR2 is YDEGEE. V lost 3 bases and J 0 bases, leaving 9 bases between the germline ends. The CDR3 spans 15 residues. CDR3 region: CASSSIKATNEKLFF. CDR3 DNA sequence: TGTGCCAGCAGCTCTATAAAGGCAACTAATGAAAAACTGTTTTTT.